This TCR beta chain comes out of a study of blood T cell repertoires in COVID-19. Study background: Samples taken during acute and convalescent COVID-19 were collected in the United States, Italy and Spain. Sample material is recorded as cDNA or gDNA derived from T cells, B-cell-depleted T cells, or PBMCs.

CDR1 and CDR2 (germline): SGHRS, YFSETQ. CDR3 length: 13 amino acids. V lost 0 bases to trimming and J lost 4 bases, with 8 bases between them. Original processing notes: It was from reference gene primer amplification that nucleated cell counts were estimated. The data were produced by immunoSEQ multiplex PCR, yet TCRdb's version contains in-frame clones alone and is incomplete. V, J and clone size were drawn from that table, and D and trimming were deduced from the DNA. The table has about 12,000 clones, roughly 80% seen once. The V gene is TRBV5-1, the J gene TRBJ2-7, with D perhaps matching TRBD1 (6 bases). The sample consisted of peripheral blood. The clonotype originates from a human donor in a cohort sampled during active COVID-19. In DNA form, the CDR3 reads TGCGCCAGCAGCTTGGTAGGGGGATACGAGCAGTACTTC. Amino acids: CASSLVGGYEQYF.